Listed below are T cell receptor beta chains from one sample, sequenced in a study of graft-versus-host responses after intestinal transplantation. Assay used: immunoSEQ multiplex PCR; TCRdb lists only in-frame clones, some missing. The sample has about 5,100 clones; about 72% are singletons. The specimen comprised ileum tissue, sampled around 37 weeks after intestinal transplant. The receptors were sampled from a human patient who received an intestinal transplant, so some T cells may come from the graft donor. Each CDR3 is given with its conserved first and last residue. The D gene is left open where the match is weak. For some rows the clone size is stated as once, few or many, or as a class when expanded; others skip it.

TGTGCCAGCAGCAGCTCCGGGACAGGGGCGTACTCCTATAATTCACCCCTCCACTTT,CASSSSGTGAYSYNSPLHF,.,TRBJ1-6,TRBV5-5,TRBD1
TGTGCCACCAGCAGTTGGACAGTCTATGGCTACACCTTC,CATSSWTVYGYTF,.,TRBJ1-2,TRBV15,.
TGTGCCAGCAGCTCGTTCGACAGGACCGGTGAAAAACTGTTTTTT,CASSSFDRTGEKLFF,.,TRBJ1-4,TRBV5-6,.
TGTGCCAGCAGTGAAGGAGAGGGGGAAGGCTACGAGCAGTACTTC,CASSEGEGEGYEQYF,once,TRBJ2-7,TRBV6-1,.
TGTGCCAGCAACTGGGGGGGCCGGAGCGAGCAGTACTTC,CASNWGGRSEQYF,few,TRBJ2-7,TRBV11-2,.
TGTGCCAGCAGTTATGGTGCGGGGGGCCCAGATACGCAGTATTTT,CASSYGAGGPDTQYF,few,TRBJ2-3,TRBV6-5,TRBD2
TGTGCCAGCGAAACAGGGAATAACTATGGCTACACCTTC,CASETGNNYGYTF,.,TRBJ1-2,TRBV6-1,.
TGTGCTAGTGGTTTGGTAAAGGGGACTAGCGGGAACACCGGGGAGCTGTTTTTT,CASGLVKGTSGNTGELFF,few,TRBJ2-2,TRBV12-5,TRBD2
TGTGCCAGCAGCGAAACCCACGAGCAGTACTTC,CASSETHEQYF,.,TRBJ2-7,TRBV11-2,.
TGTGCCAGCAGAAACCTAAACCGGGACAGGGCCCACCATGAGCAGTTCTTC,CASRNLNRDRAHHEQFF,.,TRBJ2-1,TRBV5-6,TRBD1
TGTGCCAGCAGCCAATATATCGGTTACAGGGCGCCGCTTACGCAGTATTTT,CASSQYIGYRAPLTQYF,.,TRBJ2-3,TRBV4-2,.
TGTGCCAGCAGTCGGACAGGTGACAATCAGCCCCAGCATTTT,CASSRTGDNQPQHF,.,TRBJ1-5,TRBV7-9,TRBD1
TGTGCCTGGACCTGGGGTGGACTAGCGGCTTTCACAGATACGCAGTATTTT,CAWTWGGLAAFTDTQYF,.,TRBJ2-3,TRBV30,TRBD2
TGTGCCAGCAGCCAAGCTCTCTCTAGGGAGGGTGGCTACACCTTC,CASSQALSREGGYTF,few,TRBJ1-2,TRBV4-2,.
TGTGCCAGCAGTGGACAGATAGTAAACACCGGGGAGCTGTTTTTT,CASSGQIVNTGELFF,medium-sized,TRBJ2-2,TRBV2,.
TGTGCCAGCAGCCATGGGGCAGGTCCTTTAGGGAATCAGCCCCAGCATTTT,CASSHGAGPLGNQPQHF,once,TRBJ1-5,TRBV11-2,.
TGTGCCAGCACCTGGGGCAGGGGTATAAGCAATCAGCCCCAGCATTTT,CASTWGRGISNQPQHF,few,TRBJ1-5,TRBV5-6,.
TGTGCCAGCAGCCAAGACTCGGGTACCAATGAGCAGTTCTTC,CASSQDSGTNEQFF,.,TRBJ2-1,TRBV4-2,.
TGTGCCAGCAGCCCGACAGGGGGCCCCGGGGAGCTGTTTTTT,CASSPTGGPGELFF,.,TRBJ2-2,TRBV13,TRBD1
TGTGCCAGCAGCCCAAGACGACAGGGGGACCTGGCCAACGTCCTGACTTTC,CASSPRRQGDLANVLTF,.,TRBJ2-6,TRBV7-8,TRBD1
TGTGCCAGCAGTGTCCCTCCGGGACTCGAAGTAGGGGACAATGAGCAGTTCTTC,CASSVPPGLEVGDNEQFF,.,TRBJ2-1,TRBV2,.
TGCGCCAGCAGCTTGGCCGCGGGGGTTAGCACTGAAGCTTTCTTT,CASSLAAGVSTEAFF,.,TRBJ1-1,TRBV5-1,.
TGTGCCAGCAGTGATTCGTTGGGGGCTGGCAATCAGCCCCAGCATTTT,CASSDSLGAGNQPQHF,.,TRBJ1-5,TRBV6-1,.
TGTGCCAGCAGTCCAGGACAGGATAACTATGGCTACACCTTC,CASSPGQDNYGYTF,.,TRBJ1-2,TRBV28,TRBD1
TGTGCCAGCAGTTGGGACAGAATCAACGAGCAGTACTTC,CASSWDRINEQYF,.,TRBJ2-7,TRBV27,TRBD1
TGTGCCAGCAGCGCCCGACAGGGGTTGAACACTGAAGCTTTCTTT,CASSARQGLNTEAFF,few,TRBJ1-1,TRBV7-9,TRBD1
TGTGCCAGCAGCCCGGACAGGGGGCCCTACGAGCAGTACTTC,CASSPDRGPYEQYF,.,TRBJ2-7,TRBV7-9,TRBD1
TGTGCCAGTAGACCTAGCCCGGGGTCTAACGAGCAGTACTTC,CASRPSPGSNEQYF,.,TRBJ2-7,TRBV19,.
TGTGCCAGCAGTCCACTAGCGGGGGGCTACAATGAGCAGTTCTTC,CASSPLAGGYNEQFF,few,TRBJ2-1,TRBV25-1,TRBD2
TGTGCCTGGAGGACTTGGGCAGGGGGCGTTTATGGCTACACCTTC,CAWRTWAGGVYGYTF,.,TRBJ1-2,TRBV30,TRBD1
TGTGCCAGTAGTCCCGCGGGGACAGGCTATGGCTACACCTTC,CASSPAGTGYGYTF,few,TRBJ1-2,TRBV19,TRBD1
TGTGCCACCAGTACTCGATTGGGACTCCGCTACAATGAGCAGTTCTTC,CATSTRLGLRYNEQFF,.,TRBJ2-1,TRBV15,.
TGCGCCAGCAGCCCACAGGGGGCGCAAACAGAGACCCAGTACTTC,CASSPQGAQTETQYF,.,TRBJ2-5,TRBV5-1,TRBD1
TGTGCCAGCTGGGTGCGGGGAGGCACAGATACGCAGTATTTT,CASWVRGGTDTQYF,.,TRBJ2-3,TRBV27,.
TGTGCCAGCAGGGACAGGGGCAATGAGCAGTTCTTC,CASRDRGNEQFF,once,TRBJ2-1,TRBV2,TRBD1
TGTGCCTGTAATTCAGGGGTAGCTGAAGCTTTCTTT,CACNSGVAEAFF,.,TRBJ1-1,TRBV6-5,.
TGTGCCAGCAGTGAATTAAGGGGCCTTATTTACAATGAGCAGTTCTTC,CASSELRGLIYNEQFF,.,TRBJ2-1,TRBV2,.
TGTGCCAGCAGTTATCCCCACAGGGACCCGGGCTACACCTTC,CASSYPHRDPGYTF,few,TRBJ1-2,TRBV6-6,.
TGTGCCAGCAGTTCGCGGGGGAGGCGGGCTTTCTTT,CASSSRGRRAFF,.,TRBJ1-1,TRBV6-5,.
TGTGCCAGCAGTCCGACAGGGGAGTGGGGCTACACCTTC,CASSPTGEWGYTF,.,TRBJ1-2,TRBV27,TRBD1
TGTGCCAGCAGCCCCTCGGGCCCTTCGGGGGCAGATACGCAGTATTTT,CASSPSGPSGADTQYF,.,TRBJ2-3,TRBV4-2,.
TGCAGCGTTGAAGGGGCAGGGGGCGTGAGGGCTGGAAACACCATATATTTT,CSVEGAGGVRAGNTIYF,.,TRBJ1-3,TRBV29-1,TRBD1
TGTGCCAGCTCACCAAGACTATCCCAAGAGACCCAGTACTTC,CASSPRLSQETQYF,.,TRBJ2-5,TRBV18,.
TGTGCCAGCAGTTTCATCGGACTAGCGGGAGGGCCTTACGGTTCAGATACGCAGTATTTT,CASSFIGLAGGPYGSDTQYF,.,TRBJ2-3,TRBV27,TRBD2